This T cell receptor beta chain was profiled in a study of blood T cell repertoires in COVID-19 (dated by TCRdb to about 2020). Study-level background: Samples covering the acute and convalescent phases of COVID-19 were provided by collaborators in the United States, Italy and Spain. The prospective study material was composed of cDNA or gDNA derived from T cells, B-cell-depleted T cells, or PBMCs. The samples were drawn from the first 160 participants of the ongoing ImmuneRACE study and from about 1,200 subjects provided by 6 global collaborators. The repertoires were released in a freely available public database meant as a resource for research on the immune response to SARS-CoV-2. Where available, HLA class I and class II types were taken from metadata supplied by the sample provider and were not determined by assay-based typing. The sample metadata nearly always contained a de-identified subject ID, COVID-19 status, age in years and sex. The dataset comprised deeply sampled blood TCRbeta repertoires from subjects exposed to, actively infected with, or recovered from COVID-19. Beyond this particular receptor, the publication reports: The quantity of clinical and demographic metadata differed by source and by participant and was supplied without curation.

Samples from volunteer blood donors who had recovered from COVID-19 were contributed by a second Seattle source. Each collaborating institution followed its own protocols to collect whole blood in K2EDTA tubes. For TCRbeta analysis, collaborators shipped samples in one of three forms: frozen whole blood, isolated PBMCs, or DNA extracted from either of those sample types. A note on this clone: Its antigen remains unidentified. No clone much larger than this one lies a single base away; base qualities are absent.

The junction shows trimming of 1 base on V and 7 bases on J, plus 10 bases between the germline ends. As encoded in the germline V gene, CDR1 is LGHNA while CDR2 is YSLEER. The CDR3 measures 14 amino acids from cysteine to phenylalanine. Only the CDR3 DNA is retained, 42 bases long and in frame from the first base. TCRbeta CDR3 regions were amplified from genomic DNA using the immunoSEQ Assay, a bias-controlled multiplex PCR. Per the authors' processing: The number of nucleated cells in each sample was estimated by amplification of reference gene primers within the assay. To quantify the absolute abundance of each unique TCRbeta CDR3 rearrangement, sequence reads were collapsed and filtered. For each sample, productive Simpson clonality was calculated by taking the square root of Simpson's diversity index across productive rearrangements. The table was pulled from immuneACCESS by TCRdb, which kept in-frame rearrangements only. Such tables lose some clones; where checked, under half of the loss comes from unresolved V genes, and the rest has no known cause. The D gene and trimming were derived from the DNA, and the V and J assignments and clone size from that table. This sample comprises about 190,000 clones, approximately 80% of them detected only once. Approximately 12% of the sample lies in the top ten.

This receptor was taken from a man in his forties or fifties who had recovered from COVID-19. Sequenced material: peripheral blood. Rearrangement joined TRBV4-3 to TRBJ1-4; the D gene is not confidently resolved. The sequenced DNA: TGCGCCAGCAGCCAAGGAGGGTTTGGTGAAAAACTGTTTTTT. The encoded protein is CASSQGGFGEKLFF.